These 18 T cell receptor beta chains originate from one sample sequenced in a study of blood T cells in healthy people across ages. A sample-barcoded 5' primer and a J-beta primer mix were used in a second PCR of about 7 to 12 cycles. Each CDR3 protein gets one entry after TCRdb re-called the 5' RACE reads with MiXCR. Of around 620,000 distinct CDR3 sequences in the sample, 25% to 30% are singletons; the top ten hold 15% to 20%. Input material: blood. The receptor source for this set is a woman in her 70s in good health.

This sequence joins TRBV20-1 and TRBJ1-4, with 8 positions matching TRBD1. The CDR3 loop spans 14 amino acids. The J segment lost 5 bases and the V segment lost 5 bases, leaving 7 bases of the junction unmatched. CDR1 is DFQATT and CDR2 is SNEGSKA in the germline V gene (reference sequence). CDR3 sequence reads: CSAFKTGENEKLFF. In DNA form, the CDR3 reads TGCAGTGCTTTTAAGACAGGGGAGAATGAAAAACTGTTTTTT.

The sample holds a few counts of this clonotype. The V and J genes are TRBV5-4 and TRBJ2-7, with 7 bases aligning to TRBD2. The CDR3 consists of 13 residues. Germline trimming cut 5 bases from V and 4 bases from J; bases unmatched to any gene: 6. Germline V gene lookup returns CDR1 SGHNT and CDR2 YYREEE (reference sequence). Here the CDR3 reads CASSVGGKYEQYF. Here the CDR3 DNA reads TGTGCCAGCAGTGTCGGGGGGAAATACGAGCAGTACTTC.

This clonotype was recorded a few times. The V call is TRBV2, the J call TRBJ2-2; D ambiguous. The length of the CDR3 is 14 residues. Germline V gives CDR1 SNHLY, CDR2 FYNNEI. Trimming removed 4 bases at V and 3 bases at J, with 9 bases between. CDR3 amino acids: CASSVAAYTGELFF. In DNA, the CDR3 is TGTGCCAGCAGTGTGGCAGCATACACCGGGGAGCTGTTTTTT.

V and J are TRBV20-1 and TRBJ2-5, with a tentative D call TRBD2 (7 bases). Trimming pared 2 bases from V and 3 bases from J, leaving 13 bases between. CDR3 length equals 14 residues. Germline CDR1 reads DFQATT; CDR2 reads SNEGSKA (reference sequence). In DNA, the CDR3 is TGCAGTGCTAGAAGGGGGGGGCCCGAAGAGACCCAGTACTTC. The encoded protein is CSARRGGPEETQYF.

This clonotype was picked up a small number of times. The chain employs TRBV4-1 and TRBJ2-7; no clear D. This CDR3 is built from 19 residues. The V and J ends lost 0 bases and 3 bases respectively, with 24 bases between them. The germline V gene has CDR1 MGHRA and CDR2 YSYEKL. CDR3 nucleotide sequence: TGCGCCAGCAGCCAAGATATCCTCCGGAGTAGTGTAAATATCTACGAGCAGTACTTC. It encodes CASSQDILRSSVNIYEQYF.

The J gene is TRBJ2-5, the V gene TRBV10-2; D not certain. Germline assignment: CDR1 WSHSY and CDR2 SAAADI. Trimming stripped 2 bases from V and 1 base from J, with 11 bases between. This CDR3 comprises 15 residues. The CDR3 DNA follows: TGCGCCAGCAGTGAGAGGGTGGTCATCCAAGAGACCCAGTACTTC. Its translation is CASSERVVIQETQYF.

J is TRBJ2-5 and V is TRBV20-1; D possibly corresponds to TRBD1 (6 bases). The germline gives CDR1 DFQATT, CDR2 SNEGSKA (reference sequence). This CDR3 contains 12 residues. V was clipped by 5 bases and J by 5 bases, with 12 bases between them. The CDR3 loop reads CSAGGLRETQYF. The CDR3 region has the DNA TGCAGTGCTGGGGGCCTTCGGGAGACCCAGTACTTC.

This clonotype came up once. The chain joins TRBV6-6 to TRBJ1-5; the D is unclear. V was shortened by 8 bases and J by 2 bases, with 10 bases between the two germline ends. Per germline, CDR1 MNHNY and CDR2 SVGAGI (reference sequence). The CDR3 covers 13 residues. Here the CDR3 DNA reads TGTGCCAGCGGCCGGCAGGGCAATCAGCCCCAGCATTTT. This sequence encodes CASGRQGNQPQHF.

The chain combines TRBV2 with TRBJ1-3; the match to TRBD1 covers 8 bases. CDR1 is SNHLY and CDR2 is FYNNEI in the germline V gene. V lost 9 bases, J lost 2 bases, and 12 bases stayed unmatched. The CDR3 length is 16 residues. The CDR3 sequence is CASTGQGVRTGNTIYF. As DNA, the CDR3 is TGTGCCAGTACCGGACAGGGAGTTAGGACTGGAAACACCATATATTTT.

J is TRBJ2-1 and V is TRBV20-1; 7 bases fit TRBD2. Germline trimming cut 5 bases from V and 2 bases from J; bases unmatched to any gene: 6. The CDR3 spans 14 residues. Germline CDR1 reads DFQATT; CDR2 reads SNEGSKA (reference sequence). The CDR3 sequence: CSASGLVTYNEQFF. CDR3 DNA sequence: TGCAGTGCTTCTGGACTAGTAACCTACAATGAGCAGTTCTTC.

This clonotype came up many times. The rearrangement uses TRBV24-1 and TRBJ1-2; possibly TRBD1 for D (5 bases). The germline V and J ends were trimmed by 3 bases and 8 bases, with 18 bases remaining between them. This CDR3 is built from 15 residues. From germline, CDR1 is KGHDR and CDR2 SFDVKD. The DNA for the CDR3 is TGTGCCACCAGTGATCCGGCGGGACGCCGTGAGGGCTACACCTTC. Translating gives CATSDPAGRREGYTF.

The J gene is TRBJ1-6, the V gene TRBV25-1; 8 bases fit TRBD1. This CDR3 has 17 amino acids. Germline CDR1 MGHDK, CDR2 SYGVNS. V shed 0 bases, J shed 3 bases, and the junction held 4 bases outside the gene matches. The CDR3 is CASSEYGTGGYNSPLHF. The CDR3 DNA is TGTGCCAGCAGTGAATATGGGACAGGCGGCTATAATTCACCCCTCCACTTT.

This chain uses TRBV5-1 with TRBJ1-4, with unresolved D. CDR3 length equals 15 residues. V was shortened by 3 bases and J by 0 bases, with 9 bases between the two germline ends. Germline V gene data show CDR1 as SGHRS and CDR2 as YFSETQ. CDR3 sequence reads: CASSSTTTTNEKLFF. CDR3 sequence (DNA): TGCGCCAGCAGCTCCACAACCACAACTAATGAAAAACTGTTTTTT.

The chain joins TRBV7-2 to TRBJ1-1; unclear D gene. This CDR3 is built from 15 residues. Trimming removed 2 bases at V and 1 base at J, with 11 bases between. Germline CDR1 reads SGHTA; CDR2 reads FQGNSA. This chain's CDR3 is CASSLIGLENTEAFF. CDR3 nucleotide sequence: TGTGCCAGCAGCTTAATCGGGTTGGAGAACACTGAAGCTTTCTTT.

The chain links TRBV2 to TRBJ2-5, with TRBD1 as a possible D gene (6 bases). Germline CDR1 SNHLY, CDR2 FYNNEI. The CDR3 extends over 17 amino acids. V was pared by 6 bases and J by 1 base, with 21 bases between. The CDR3 coding sequence is TGTGCCAGCAGCGTGGGGCAGGGGAATCGCGGCCAAGAGACCCAGTACTTC. Amino acid sequence: CASSVGQGNRGQETQYF.

This clonotype was counted once. This sequence joins TRBV7-2 and TRBJ2-1; 11 positions match TRBD2. V shed 1 base and J 6 bases; nucleotides not matched to a gene: 8. The CDR3 loop spans 17 amino acids. CDR1 is SGHTA, CDR2 FQGNSA, per germline. The CDR3 loop is CASSLGVAGGPGNEQFF. CDR3 coding DNA: TGTGCCAGCAGCTTAGGAGTAGCGGGGGGGCCGGGCAATGAGCAGTTCTTC. The whole variable domain, filled in from reference TRBV7-2 and TRBJ2-1, reads GAGVSQSPSNKVTEKGKDVELRCDPISGHTALYWYRQSLGQGLEFLIYFQGNSAPDKSGLPSDRFSAERTGGSVSTLTIQRTQQEDSAVYLCASSLGVAGGPGNEQFFGPGTRLTVL.

This chain joins TRBV6-2 or TRBV6-3 and TRBJ2-7; D is uncertain. This CDR3 spans 14 amino acids. Trimming cost V 7 bases and J 3 bases, with 16 bases left between them. CDR1 is MNHEY, CDR2 SVGEGT, per germline. This chain's CDR3 is CASKVGTVYYEQYF. For the CDR3, the DNA is TGTGCCAGCAAGGTAGGAACAGTCTACTACGAGCAGTACTTC.

This clonotype was counted many times. The junction differs from germline at one of its ends, possibly a read error. The chain recombines TRBV7-2 with TRBJ2-1; the D gene is possibly TRBD1 (5 bases). This CDR3 is built from 13 residues. The germline gives CDR1 SGHTA, CDR2 FQGNSA. The CDR3 DNA reads as TGCGCCAGCAGCTTGGGGCTTTACAATGAGCAGTTCTTC. Translated, it gives CASSLGLYNEQFF.